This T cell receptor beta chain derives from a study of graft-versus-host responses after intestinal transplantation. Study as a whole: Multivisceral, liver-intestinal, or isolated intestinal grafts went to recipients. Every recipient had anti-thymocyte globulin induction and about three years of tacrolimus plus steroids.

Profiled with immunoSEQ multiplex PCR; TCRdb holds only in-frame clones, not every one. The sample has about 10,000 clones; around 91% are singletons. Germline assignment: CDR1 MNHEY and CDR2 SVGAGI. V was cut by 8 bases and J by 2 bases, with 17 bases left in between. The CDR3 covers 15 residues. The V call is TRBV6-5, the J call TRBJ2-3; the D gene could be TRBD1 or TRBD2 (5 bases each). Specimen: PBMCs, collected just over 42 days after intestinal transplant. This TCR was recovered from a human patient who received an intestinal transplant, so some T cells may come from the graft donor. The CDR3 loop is CASATGAYSTDTQYF. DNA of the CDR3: TGTGCCAGCGCCACCGGGGCATACTCCACAGATACGCAGTATTTT.